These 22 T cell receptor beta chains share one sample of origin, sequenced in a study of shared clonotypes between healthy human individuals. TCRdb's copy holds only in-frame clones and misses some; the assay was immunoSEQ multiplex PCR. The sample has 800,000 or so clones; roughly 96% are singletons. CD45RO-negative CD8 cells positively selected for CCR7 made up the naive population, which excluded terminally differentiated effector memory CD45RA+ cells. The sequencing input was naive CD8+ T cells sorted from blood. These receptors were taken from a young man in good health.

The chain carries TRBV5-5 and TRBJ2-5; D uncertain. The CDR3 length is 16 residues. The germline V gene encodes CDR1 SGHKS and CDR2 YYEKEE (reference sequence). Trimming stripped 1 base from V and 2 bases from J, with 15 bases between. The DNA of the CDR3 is TGTGCCAGCAGCTTGAGATCCAGGACCCCACAAGAGACCCAGTACTTC. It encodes CASSLRSRTPQETQYF.

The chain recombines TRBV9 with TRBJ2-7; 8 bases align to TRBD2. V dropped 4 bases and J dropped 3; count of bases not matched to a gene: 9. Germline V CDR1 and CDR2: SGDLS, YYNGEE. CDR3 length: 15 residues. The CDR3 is CASSRGGGLDYEQYF. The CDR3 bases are TGTGCCAGCAGCCGAGGCGGGGGGCTCGACTACGAGCAGTACTTC.

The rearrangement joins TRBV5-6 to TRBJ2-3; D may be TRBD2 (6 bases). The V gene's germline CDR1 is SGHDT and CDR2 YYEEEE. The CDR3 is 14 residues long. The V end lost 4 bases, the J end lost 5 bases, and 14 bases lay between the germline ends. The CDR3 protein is CASSLGRLGDTQYF. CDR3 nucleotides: TGTGCCAGCAGCCTGGGGAGGCTTGGAGATACGCAGTATTTT.

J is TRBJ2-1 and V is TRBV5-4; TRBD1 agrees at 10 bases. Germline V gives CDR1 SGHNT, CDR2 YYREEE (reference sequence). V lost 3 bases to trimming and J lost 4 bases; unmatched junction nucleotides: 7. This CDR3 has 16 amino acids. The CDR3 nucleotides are TGTGCCAGCAGCTCAGCTGACAGGGGGCGTTACAATGAGCAGTTCTTC. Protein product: CASSSADRGRYNEQFF. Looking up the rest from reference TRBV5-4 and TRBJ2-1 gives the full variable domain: ETGVTQSPTHLIKTRGQQVTLRCSSQSGHNTVSWYQQALGQGPQFIFQYYREEENGRGNFPPRFSGLQFPNYSSELNVNALELDDSALYLCASSSADRGRYNEQFFGPGTRLTVL.

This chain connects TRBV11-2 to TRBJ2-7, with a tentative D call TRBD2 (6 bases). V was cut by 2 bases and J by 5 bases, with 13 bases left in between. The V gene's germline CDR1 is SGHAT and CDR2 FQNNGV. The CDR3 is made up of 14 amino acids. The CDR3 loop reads CASSLPGGRDEQYF. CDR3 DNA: TGTGCCAGCAGCTTACCCGGAGGGAGAGACGAGCAGTACTTC.

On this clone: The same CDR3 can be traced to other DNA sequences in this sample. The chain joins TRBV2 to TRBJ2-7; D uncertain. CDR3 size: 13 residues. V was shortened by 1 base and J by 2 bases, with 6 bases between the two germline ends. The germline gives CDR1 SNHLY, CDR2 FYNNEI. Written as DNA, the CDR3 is TGTGCCAGCAGTGAAGGCCCGACCTACGAGCAGTACTTC. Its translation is CASSEGPTYEQYF. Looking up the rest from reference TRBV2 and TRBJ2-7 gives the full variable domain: EPEVTQTPSHQVTQMGQEVILRCVPISNHLYFYWYRQILGQKVEFLVSFYNNEISEKSEIFDDQFSVERPDGSNFTLKIRSTKLEDSAMYFCASSEGPTYEQYFGPGTRLTVT.

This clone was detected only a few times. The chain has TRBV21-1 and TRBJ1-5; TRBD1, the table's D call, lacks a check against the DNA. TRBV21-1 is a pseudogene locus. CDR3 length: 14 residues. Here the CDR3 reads CASNDGQSNQPQHF. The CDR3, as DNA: TGTGCCAGCAACGATGGACAGTCCAATCAGCCCCAGCATTTT.

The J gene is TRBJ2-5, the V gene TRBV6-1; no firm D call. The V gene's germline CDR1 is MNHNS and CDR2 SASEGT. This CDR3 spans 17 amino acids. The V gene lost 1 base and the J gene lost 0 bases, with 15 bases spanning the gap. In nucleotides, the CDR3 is TGTGCCAGCAGTGAAGAAGCTATCTTAACCTACCAAGAGACCCAGTACTTC. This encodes CASSEEAILTYQETQYF.

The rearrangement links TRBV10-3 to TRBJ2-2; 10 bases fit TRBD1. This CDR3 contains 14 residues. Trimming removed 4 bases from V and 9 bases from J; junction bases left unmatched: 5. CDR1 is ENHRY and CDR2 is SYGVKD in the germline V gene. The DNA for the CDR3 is TGTGCCATCAGTGTGGACAGGGGGTTCTGGGAGCTGTTTTTT. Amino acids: CAISVDRGFWELFF.

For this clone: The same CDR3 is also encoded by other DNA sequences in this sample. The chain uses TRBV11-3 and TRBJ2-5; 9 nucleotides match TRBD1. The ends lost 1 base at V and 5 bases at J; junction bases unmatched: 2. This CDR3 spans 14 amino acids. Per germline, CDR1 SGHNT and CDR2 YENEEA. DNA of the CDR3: TGTGCCAGCAGCTTAGGACAGGGGGTTGAGACCCAGTACTTC. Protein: CASSLGQGVETQYF. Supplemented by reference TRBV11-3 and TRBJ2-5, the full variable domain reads EAGVVQSPRYKIIEKKQPVAFWCNPISGHNTLYWYLQNLGQGPELLIRYENEEAVDDSQLPKDRFSAERLKGVDSTLKIQPAELGDSAVYLCASSLGQGVETQYFGPGTRLLVL.

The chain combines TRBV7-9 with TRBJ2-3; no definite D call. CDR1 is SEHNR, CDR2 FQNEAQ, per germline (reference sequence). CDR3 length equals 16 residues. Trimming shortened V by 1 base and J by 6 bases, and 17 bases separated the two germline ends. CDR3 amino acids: CASSLGPDLGGDTQYF. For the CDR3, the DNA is TGTGCCAGCAGCTTAGGACCGGATCTGGGTGGGGATACGCAGTATTTT. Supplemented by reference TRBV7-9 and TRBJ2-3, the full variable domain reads DTGVSQNPRHKITKRGQNVTFRCDPISEHNRLYWYRQTLGQGPEFLTYFQNEAQLEKSRLLSDRFSAERPKGSFSTLEIQRTEQGDSAMYLCASSLGPDLGGDTQYFGPGTRLTVL.

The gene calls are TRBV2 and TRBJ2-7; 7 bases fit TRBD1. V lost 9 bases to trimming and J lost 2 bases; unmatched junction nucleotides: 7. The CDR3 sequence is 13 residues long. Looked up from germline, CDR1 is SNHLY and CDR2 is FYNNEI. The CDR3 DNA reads TGTGCCAGAACGGGACAGCGACCCTACGAGCAGTACTTC. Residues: CARTGQRPYEQYF.

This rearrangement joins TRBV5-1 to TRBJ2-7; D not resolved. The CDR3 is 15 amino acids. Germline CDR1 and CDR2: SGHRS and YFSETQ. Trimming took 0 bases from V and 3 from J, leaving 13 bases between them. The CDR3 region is CASSLAQLVDYEQYF. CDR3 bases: TGCGCCAGCAGCTTGGCCCAGCTAGTGGACTACGAGCAGTACTTC.

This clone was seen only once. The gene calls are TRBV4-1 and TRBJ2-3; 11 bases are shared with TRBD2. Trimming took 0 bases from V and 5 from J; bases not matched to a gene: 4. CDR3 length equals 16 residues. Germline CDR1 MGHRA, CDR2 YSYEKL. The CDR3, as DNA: TGCGCCAGCAGCCAAGATGGGCTAGCGGGAGGAGATACGCAGTATTTT. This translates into CASSQDGLAGGDTQYF.

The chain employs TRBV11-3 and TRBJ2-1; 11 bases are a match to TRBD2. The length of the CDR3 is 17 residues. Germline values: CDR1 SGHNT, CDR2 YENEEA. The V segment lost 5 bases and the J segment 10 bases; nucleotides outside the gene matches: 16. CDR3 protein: CASSQPRLAGRRPEQFF. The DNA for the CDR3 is TGTGCCAGCAGCCAACCCCGACTAGCGGGACGTCGCCCGGAGCAGTTCTTC.

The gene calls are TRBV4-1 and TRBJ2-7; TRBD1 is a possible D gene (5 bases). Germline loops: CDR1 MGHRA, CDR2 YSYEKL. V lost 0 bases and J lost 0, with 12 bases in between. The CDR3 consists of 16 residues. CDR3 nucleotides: TGCGCCAGCAGCCAAGATCCCGCCAGGGTCTCCTACGAGCAGTACTTC. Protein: CASSQDPARVSYEQYF.

The CDR3 protein is CASSKFTEEAFF. Written as DNA, the CDR3 is TGTGCCAGCAGCAAATTCACGGAGGAAGCTTTCTTT. This rearrangement joins TRBV4-2 to TRBJ1-1; D remains unclear. The germline gives CDR1 LGHNA, CDR2 YNFKEQ. V was trimmed by 5 bases and J by 8 bases, leaving 12 bases between them. CDR3 length: 12 amino acids.

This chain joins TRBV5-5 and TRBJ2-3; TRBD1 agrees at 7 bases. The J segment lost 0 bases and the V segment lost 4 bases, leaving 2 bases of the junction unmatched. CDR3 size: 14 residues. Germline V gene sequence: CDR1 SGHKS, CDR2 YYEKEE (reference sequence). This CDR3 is CASSGDSSTDTQYF. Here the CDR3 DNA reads TGTGCCAGCAGCGGGGACAGCAGCACAGATACGCAGTATTTT.

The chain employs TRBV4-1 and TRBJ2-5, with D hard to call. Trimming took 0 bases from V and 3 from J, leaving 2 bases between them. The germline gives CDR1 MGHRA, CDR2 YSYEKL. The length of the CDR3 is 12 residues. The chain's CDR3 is CASSQEKETQYF. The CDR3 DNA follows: TGCGCCAGCAGCCAAGAGAAAGAGACCCAGTACTTC.

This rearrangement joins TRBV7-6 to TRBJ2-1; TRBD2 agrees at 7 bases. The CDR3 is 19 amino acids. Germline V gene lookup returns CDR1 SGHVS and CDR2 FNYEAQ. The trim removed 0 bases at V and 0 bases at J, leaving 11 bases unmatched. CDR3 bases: TGTGCCAGCAGCTTAGCTTGGAGCGGGGCATCCCCCTCCTACAATGAGCAGTTCTTC. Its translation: CASSLAWSGASPSYNEQFF.

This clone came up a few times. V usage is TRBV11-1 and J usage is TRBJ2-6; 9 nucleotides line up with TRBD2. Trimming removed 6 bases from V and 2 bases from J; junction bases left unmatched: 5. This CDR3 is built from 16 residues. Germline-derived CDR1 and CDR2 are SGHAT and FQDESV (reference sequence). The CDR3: CASSSLAGTGANVLTF. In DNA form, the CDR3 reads TGTGCCAGCAGTTCTCTAGCGGGAACTGGGGCCAACGTCCTGACTTTC.

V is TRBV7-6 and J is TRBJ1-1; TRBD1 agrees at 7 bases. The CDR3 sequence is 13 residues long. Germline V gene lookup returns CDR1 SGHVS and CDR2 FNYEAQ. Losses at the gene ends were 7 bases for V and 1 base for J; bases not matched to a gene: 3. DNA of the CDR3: TGTGCCAGCACCGCAGGGGGGAACACTGAAGCTTTCTTT. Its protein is CASTAGGNTEAFF.